One and the same sample provided the 17 T cell receptor beta chains below, sequenced in a study of blood T cell repertoires in COVID-19. Libraries were prepared by immunoSEQ multiplex PCR; TCRdb keeps only in-frame clonotypes and omits some of them. Among fewer than 350,000 clones listed, approximately 86% were seen once. The specimen sequenced was peripheral blood. These receptors were obtained from a man aged 40-49 years with active or convalescent COVID-19.

The V call is TRBV24-1, the J call TRBJ2-1, with 11 nucleotides matching TRBD2. Trimming removed 1 base from V and 7 bases from J; junction bases left unmatched: 11. Germline CDR1 KGHDR, CDR2 SFDVKD. The CDR3 extends over 18 amino acids. CDR3 amino acids: CATSDFRPTSGGWNEQFF. The CDR3 DNA follows: TGTGCCACCAGTGATTTCCGTCCCACTAGCGGGGGTTGGAATGAGCAGTTCTTC.

This sequence joins TRBV12-3 or TRBV12-4 and TRBJ2-5; D perhaps matches TRBD1 (6 bases). V was shortened by 4 bases and J by 2 bases, with 8 bases between the two germline ends. The CDR3 loop spans 13 amino acids. The CDR3 sequence: CASSWGLQETQYF. CDR3 coding DNA: TGTGCCAGCAGTTGGGGGCTACAAGAGACCCAGTACTTC.

In DNA form, the CDR3 reads TGTGCCAGCAGCCCTATGGGGGGAGACACTGAAGCTTTCTTT. Protein: CASSPMGGDTEAFF. The J gene is TRBJ1-1, the V gene TRBV4-2, with D maybe TRBD1 (5 bases). CDR3 length: 14 residues. Deletions cut 4 bases from V and 3 bases from J, with 12 bases between. Per the germline V gene, CDR1 is LGHNA and CDR2 is YNFKEQ.

The chain has TRBV10-3 and TRBJ1-3; maybe TRBD1 (6 bases). V was pared by 10 bases and J by 0 bases, with 10 bases between. This CDR3 comprises 13 residues. Germline V gene data show CDR1 as ENHRY and CDR2 as SYGVKD. CDR3 protein: CATGQFSGNTIYF. The CDR3, as DNA: TGTGCCACCGGACAGTTCTCTGGAAACACCATATATTTT.

This CDR3 is CASGISRTANNEQFF. CDR3 nucleotide sequence: TGCGCCAGCGGGATTAGTCGGACAGCCAACAATGAGCAGTTCTTC. The chain carries TRBV5-1 and TRBJ2-1; TRBD1 is a possible D gene (6 bases). The V gene lost 7 bases and the J gene lost 5 bases, with 19 bases spanning the gap. This CDR3 has 15 residues. The germline V gene has CDR1 SGHRS and CDR2 YFSETQ.

The chain links TRBV6-2 or TRBV6-3 to TRBJ1-2, with 7 bases that match TRBD1. Trimming took 5 bases from V and 8 from J; bases not matched to a gene: 17. The CDR3 totals 16 residues. Germline loops: CDR1 MNHEY, CDR2 SVGEGT. CDR3 coding DNA: TGTGCCAGCAGTCGGGCAGGGGGAACGGTAATAGGCGGCTACACCTTC. Translation gives CASSRAGGTVIGGYTF.

The chain carries TRBV12-5 and TRBJ2-7; a possible D gene is TRBD1 (5 bases). The germline V gene has CDR1 LGHNT and CDR2 FRNRAP. The CDR3 runs to 16 residues. The germline V and J ends were trimmed by 0 bases and 4 bases, with 16 bases remaining between them. The CDR3 protein is CASGLVTGPSTYEQYF. CDR3 in DNA: TGTGCTAGTGGTTTGGTAACAGGCCCCTCCACTTACGAGCAGTACTTC.

This chain joins TRBV5-6 and TRBJ2-7; 10 nucleotides match TRBD1. Germline-derived CDR1 and CDR2 are SGHDT and YYEEEE. CDR3 length: 15 residues. The V and J ends lost 3 bases and 3 bases, in that order; junction bases with no gene match: 6. The CDR3 nucleotides are TGTGCCAGCAGCTCGAAGGGACAGGGGTTCTACGAGCAGTACTTC. It codes for CASSSKGQGFYEQYF.

The chain has TRBV27 and TRBJ2-7; D gene unclear. The germline gives CDR1 MNHEY, CDR2 SMNVEV (reference sequence). The CDR3 totals 14 residues. V shed 4 bases and J shed 3 bases, with 13 bases lying between them. CDR3 loop: CASSSQLRIYEQYF. The CDR3 nucleotides read TGTGCCAGCAGTTCCCAACTAAGGATCTACGAGCAGTACTTC.

This chain links TRBV18 with TRBJ2-3, with a weak D call TRBD1 (6 bases). There are 17 residues in the CDR3. The germline V gene has CDR1 KGHSH and CDR2 LQKENI. Trimming shortened V by 3 bases and J by 0 bases, and 16 bases separated the two germline ends. The DNA of the CDR3 is TGTGCCAGCTCACCCACGGACAGTAAAACTAGCACAGATACGCAGTATTTT. Protein product: CASSPTDSKTSTDTQYF.

This clone was detected a few times. The chain recombines TRBV28 with TRBJ2-1, with 8 positions matching TRBD2. The CDR3 has 15 amino acids. The germline V gene has CDR1 MDHEN and CDR2 SYDVKM. V gave up 3 bases and J gave up 8 bases; unmatched junction bases: 9. DNA of the CDR3: TGTGCCAGCAGTTTTCCGGGACTAGGGCCCGATGAGCAGTTCTTC. Its translation: CASSFPGLGPDEQFF.

This chain uses TRBV18 with TRBJ2-1, with TRBD2 matching 8 bases. This CDR3 region has 14 residues. Germline assignment: CDR1 KGHSH and CDR2 LQKENI. J was trimmed by 7 bases and V by 3 bases; bases with no gene match: 5. CDR3 DNA sequence: TGTGCCAGCTCACCGGGACTAGATTGGAATGAGCAGTTCTTC. Translating it yields CASSPGLDWNEQFF.

This clone has just a few counts. The CDR3 loop reads CASSLGGISEAFF. CDR3 in DNA: TGTGCCAGCAGCCTCGGAGGGATTTCTGAAGCTTTCTTT. The gene calls are TRBV12-3 or TRBV12-4 and TRBJ1-1; D gene ambiguous. The length of the CDR3 is 13 residues. Trimming stripped 6 bases from V and 6 bases from J, with 14 bases between.

The chain links TRBV6-2 or TRBV6-3 to TRBJ2-7; 11 nucleotides line up with TRBD2. The CDR3 runs to 18 residues. Germline assignment: CDR1 MNHEY and CDR2 SVGEGT. J lost 1 base, V lost 2 bases, and 10 bases had no gene match. CDR3 DNA sequence: TGTGCCAGCAGTTACCCCGTCCTAGCGGGAGGTTCGTCCTACGAGCAGTACTTC. Its protein product is CASSYPVLAGGSSYEQYF.

This chain uses TRBV7-3 with TRBJ2-1; 9 bases agree with TRBD1. Trimming cost V 5 bases and J 7 bases; bases outside gene matches: 9. Per germline, CDR1 SGHTA and CDR2 FQGTGA. The CDR3 loop spans 15 amino acids. The CDR3 region is CASSRTGGAGNEQFF. CDR3 nucleotide sequence: TGTGCCAGCAGCCGTACAGGGGGCGCAGGTAATGAGCAGTTCTTC. The full variable domain, in which reference TRBV7-3 and TRBJ2-1 provide the parts outside the CDR3, is GAGVSQTPSNKVTEKGKYVELRCDPISGHTALYWYRQSLGQGPEFLIYFQGTGAADDSGLPNDRFFAVRPEGSVSTLKIQRTERGDSAVYLCASSRTGGAGNEQFFGPGTRLTVL.

The J gene is TRBJ1-2, the V gene TRBV12-3 or TRBV12-4, with D hard to call. The germline V and J ends were trimmed by 6 bases and 5 bases, with 13 bases remaining between them. CDR3 length: 13 amino acids. DNA for the CDR3: TGTGCCAGCAGGTCAACGACTGTATATGGCTACACCTTC. It codes for CASRSTTVYGYTF.

This chain connects TRBV11-2 to TRBJ1-5; D is perhaps TRBD1 (5 bases). The CDR3 totals 12 residues. Germline V gene lookup returns CDR1 SGHAT and CDR2 FQNNGV. Trimming removed 5 bases from V and 5 bases from J, with 7 bases in between. The CDR3 DNA reads TGTGCCAGCAGCGGGGACTATCAGCCCCAGCATTTT. It is translated as CASSGDYQPQHF. The variable domain in full, with the rest retrieved from reference TRBV11-2 and TRBJ1-5, is EAGVAQSPRYKIIEKRQSVAFWCNPISGHATLYWYQQILGQGPKLLIQFQNNGVVDDSQLPKDRFSAERLKGVDSTLKIQPAKLEDSAVYLCASSGDYQPQHFGDGTRLSIL.